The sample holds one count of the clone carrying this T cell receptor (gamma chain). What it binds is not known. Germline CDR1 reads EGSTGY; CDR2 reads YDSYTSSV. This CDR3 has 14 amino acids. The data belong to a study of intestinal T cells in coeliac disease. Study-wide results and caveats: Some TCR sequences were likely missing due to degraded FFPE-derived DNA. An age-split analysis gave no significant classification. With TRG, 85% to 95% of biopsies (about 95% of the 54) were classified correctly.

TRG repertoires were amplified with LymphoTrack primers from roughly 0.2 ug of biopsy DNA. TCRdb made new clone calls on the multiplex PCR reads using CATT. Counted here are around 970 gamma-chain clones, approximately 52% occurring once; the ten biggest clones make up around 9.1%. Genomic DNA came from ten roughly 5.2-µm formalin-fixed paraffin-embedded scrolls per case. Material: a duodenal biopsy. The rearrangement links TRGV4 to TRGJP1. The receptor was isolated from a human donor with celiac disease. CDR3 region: CAPGIITTGWFKIF. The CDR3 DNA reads TGTGCACCTGGGATTATTACCACTGGTTGGTTCAAGATATTT.